This T cell receptor beta chain was documented in a study of identical twins. General observations from the study: Models predicted less out-of-frame TCR alpha sharing in monozygotic twins than was found.

Looked up from germline, CDR1 is DFQATT and CDR2 is SNEGSKA (reference sequence). V dropped 0 bases and J dropped 6; count of bases not matched to a gene: 10. This CDR3 is 17 amino acids long. One entry per CDR3 protein, called by TCRdb with MiXCR from the 5' RACE reads. This sample has roughly 350,000 distinct CDR3 sequences, with approximately 9.1% found just once. This clonotype was observed a few times. The antigen is unknown. The sequencing sample was made of naive T cells sorted from blood. The chain employs TRBV20-1 and TRBJ2-1, with 11 bases that match TRBD1. The receptor's source is a woman aged 50 to 60 in good health. The CDR3 here is CSAREIATGTGGNEQFF. In nucleotides, the CDR3 is TGCAGTGCTAGAGAGATAGCTACGGGGACAGGGGGCAATGAGCAGTTCTTC.